These 21 T cell receptor beta chains were sequenced from one sample in a study of T cells after yellow fever vaccination. Each CDR3 protein gets one entry after TCRdb re-called the 5' RACE reads with MiXCR. Of some 600,000 distinct CDR3 sequences in the sample, less than 20% were seen once. The sequences come from PBMCs, collected 5 days after the first yellow fever vaccination. The receptors were sampled from a man aged 18 to 29 who received the YFV17D yellow fever vaccine.

In this sample, this clonotype turned up a few times. The CDR3 reads CAVGEAFF. In DNA, the CDR3 is TGTGCCGTGGGTGAAGCTTTCTTT. The V and J genes are TRBV19 and TRBJ1-1; D uncertain. The CDR3 has 8 residues. Germline V gives CDR1 LNHDA, CDR2 SQIVND (reference sequence). V was shortened by 11 bases and J by 7 bases, with 5 bases between the two germline ends.

The chain is built from TRBV3-1 and TRBJ2-1, with 16 nucleotides matching TRBD2. This CDR3 comprises 17 residues. Germline CDR1 reads LGHDT; CDR2 reads YNNKEL (reference sequence). V shed 2 bases, J shed 9 bases, and the junction held 7 bases outside the gene matches. CDR3: CASSQKGLAGGGIEQFF. The CDR3 DNA reads TGTGCCAGCAGCCAAAAGGGACTAGCGGGGGGGGGGATTGAGCAGTTCTTC.

This clonotype turned up a few times. V gene TRBV12-3 or TRBV12-4 combines with J gene TRBJ1-1; TRBD1 aligns across 7 bases. The CDR3 has 14 residues. V was clipped by 3 bases and J by 4 bases; unmatched bases: 5. CDR3 in DNA: TGTGCCAGCAGTTTGTGGTCAGGGGGCACTGAAGCTTTCTTT. Residues: CASSLWSGGTEAFF.

This clonotype was counted between two and nine times. The V call is TRBV7-2, the J call TRBJ1-1; no clear D. The CDR3 consists of 13 residues. V was shortened by 6 bases and J by 1 base, with 9 bases between the two germline ends. From germline, CDR1 is SGHTA and CDR2 FQGNSA. In nucleotides, the CDR3 is TGTGCCAGCAGGCGACCCCCGAACACTGAAGCTTTCTTT. Its protein is CASRRPPNTEAFF.

The chain employs TRBV16 and TRBJ2-1, with 8 bases aligning to TRBD2. The CDR3 covers 14 residues. Looked up from germline, CDR1 is KGHSY and CDR2 is FQNENV. V gave up 4 bases and J gave up 8 bases; unmatched junction bases: 7. The CDR3 protein is CASSPQRGRHEQFF. The CDR3 DNA is TGTGCCAGCAGCCCCCAGCGGGGGAGGCATGAGCAGTTCTTC.

This CDR3 reads CASRPYDGGQYV. Here the CDR3 DNA reads TGTGCCAGCAGGCCTTACGACGGGGGGCAGTACGTT. The chain combines TRBV3-1 with TRBJ2-7, with D perhaps matching TRBD2 (7 bases). This CDR3 spans 12 amino acids. The germline gives CDR1 LGHDT, CDR2 YNNKEL (reference sequence).

This chain links TRBV12-3 or TRBV12-4 with TRBJ2-1, with 7 bases fitting TRBD2. Trimming cost V 7 bases and J 6 bases; bases outside gene matches: 9. The CDR3 covers 14 residues. The CDR3 loop is CASTSSTSTNEQFF. The CDR3 DNA reads TGTGCCAGCACCTCGTCGACTAGCACCAATGAGCAGTTCTTC.

There are a few counts of this clonotype. The chain combines TRBV7-9 with TRBJ1-1; D possibly corresponds to TRBD1 (5 bases). Germline V gene sequence: CDR1 SEHNR, CDR2 FQNEAQ (reference sequence). This CDR3 is 14 amino acids long. V gave up 1 base and J gave up 6 bases, with 12 bases separating them. The CDR3 DNA follows: TGTGCCAGCAGCTTAGATGGGGGGGGTGCTGAAGCTTTCTTT. Its translation is CASSLDGGGAEAFF.

The chain joins TRBV7-2 to TRBJ2-3, with D hard to call. Germline V gene lookup returns CDR1 SGHTA and CDR2 FQGNSA. V lost 2 bases and J lost 2, with 11 bases in between. CDR3 length equals 15 residues. CDR3 in amino acids: CASSLRSPNTDTQYF. For the CDR3, the DNA is TGTGCCAGCAGCTTACGATCGCCGAACACAGATACGCAGTATTTT.

In its sample, this clonotype was seen a few times. The chain links TRBV5-1 to TRBJ2-7; D might be TRBD1 or TRBD2, each matching 6 bases. The CDR3 spans 12 residues. The germline gives CDR1 SGHRS, CDR2 YFSETQ. The V and J ends lost 0 bases and 7 bases respectively, with 8 bases between them. CDR3 loop: CASSLEGGEQYF. The CDR3 DNA reads as TGCGCCAGCAGCTTGGAAGGGGGGGAGCAGTACTTC. Full variable domain (missing parts from reference TRBV5-1 and TRBJ2-7): KAGVTQTPRYLIKTRGQQVTLSCSPISGHRSVSWYQQTPGQGLQFLFEYFSETQRNKGNFPGRFSGRQFSNSRSEMNVSTLELGDSALYLCASSLEGGEQYFGPGTRLTVT.

This clonotype was observed a handful of times. The gene calls are TRBV12-3 or TRBV12-4 and TRBJ1-2; 8 nucleotides line up with TRBD1. J lost 4 bases, V lost 5 bases, and 6 bases had no gene match. This CDR3 region has 14 residues. DNA of the CDR3: TGTGCCAGCAGTCGACAGGGGTTTGGCTATGGCTACACCTTC. Translating it yields CASSRQGFGYGYTF.

V gene TRBV7-2 combines with J gene TRBJ1-5, with 7 bases that match TRBD1. The germline gives CDR1 SGHTA, CDR2 FQGNSA. Trimming at V came to 5 bases and at J to 1 base, leaving 5 bases not matched to a gene. This CDR3 contains 15 residues. In DNA, the CDR3 is TGTGCCAGCAGCGTACAGGGGAACAGCAATCAGCCCCAGCATTTT. Translating it yields CASSVQGNSNQPQHF.

This clonotype was seen more than once but under ten times. The V call is TRBV12-3 or TRBV12-4, the J call TRBJ2-2; TRBD1 or TRBD2 may be the D gene (5 bases each). This CDR3 contains 17 residues. Trimming cost V 1 base and J 2 bases, with 14 bases left between them. The CDR3 reads CASSLDRGRTNTGELFF. The CDR3 nucleotides read TGTGCCAGCAGTTTAGATAGGGGACGGACAAACACCGGGGAGCTGTTTTTT.

This clonotype was seen at least ten times. The V call is TRBV7-2, the J call TRBJ2-3; either TRBD1 or TRBD2 may supply D (6 bases each). Trimming removed 8 bases from V and 4 bases from J, with 10 bases in between. CDR1 is SGHTA and CDR2 is FQGNSA in the germline V gene. The length of the CDR3 is 12 residues. CDR3 in DNA: TGTGCCAGCGAGGGGGGTTCAGATACGCAGTATTTT. This translates into CASEGGSDTQYF.

This clonotype was counted only a few times. The rearrangement links TRBV6-1 to TRBJ2-6; no clear D gene. Germline V gene sequence: CDR1 MNHNS, CDR2 SASEGT. Trimming removed 6 bases from V and 0 bases from J, with 9 bases in between. The CDR3 contains 15 residues. The CDR3 DNA reads TGTGCCAGCAGCCTCATGCACTCTGGGGCCAACGTCCTGACTTTC. Protein product: CASSLMHSGANVLTF.

The table lists this clonotype with a few counts. The chain carries TRBV5-6 and TRBJ1-1, with D possibly TRBD1 on 5 matching bases. This CDR3 region has 16 residues. The V gene's germline CDR1 is SGHDT and CDR2 YYEEEE. V lost 5 bases and J 0 bases, leaving 17 bases between the germline ends. CDR3 in DNA: TGTGCCAGCAGATTTCGAGGGGCCCCACTGAACACTGAAGCTTTCTTT. Translating gives CASRFRGAPLNTEAFF.

This clonotype was counted only a few times. The chain combines TRBV27 with TRBJ2-5; D unresolved. The length of the CDR3 is 14 residues. Trimming shortened V by 2 bases and J by 1 base, and 8 bases separated the two germline ends. Germline CDR1 and CDR2: MNHEY and SMNVEV (reference sequence). CDR3 in DNA: TGTGCCAGCAGTTTACTAGATTCCCAAGAGACCCAGTACTTC. Amino acids: CASSLLDSQETQYF.

This clonotype was seen only a few times. The rearrangement links TRBV12-3 or TRBV12-4 to TRBJ1-1, with TRBD1 as a possible D gene (5 bases). The CDR3 has 13 amino acids. The germline V and J ends were trimmed by 6 bases and 0 bases, with 8 bases remaining between them. The CDR3 here is CASSQQVNTEAFF. The DNA of the CDR3 is TGTGCCAGCAGCCAACAGGTGAACACTGAAGCTTTCTTT.

The chain employs TRBV12-3 or TRBV12-4 and TRBJ2-7; a weak D match, TRBD1 (6 bases). The CDR3 is 15 residues long. The V end was cut by 0 bases, the J end by 3 bases, with 12 bases between. DNA for the CDR3: TGTGCCAGCAGTTTAGCGACAGGAGTAATCTACGAGCAGTACTTC. This encodes CASSLATGVIYEQYF.

This clonotype was seen more than once but under ten times. The CDR3 is CASNWGQGAVGELFF. Written as DNA, the CDR3 is TGTGCCAGCAATTGGGGACAGGGGGCGGTCGGGGAGCTGTTTTTT. The chain carries TRBV28 and TRBJ2-2; 12 bases fit TRBD1. After removal of 7 bases from V and 7 bases from J, the junction contained 7 bases not matched to a gene. Germline assignment: CDR1 MDHEN and CDR2 SYDVKM. The CDR3 sequence is 15 residues long.

In this sample, this clonotype turned up a few times. The chain carries TRBV4-2 and TRBJ2-4; D gene ambiguous. CDR1 LGHNA and CDR2 YNFKEQ come from the germline V gene. The V and J ends lost 0 bases and 10 bases respectively, with 4 bases between them. The CDR3 consists of 11 residues. CDR3 protein: CASSQDLIQYF. In DNA, the CDR3 is TGTGCCAGCAGCCAAGATTTGATTCAGTACTTC.